Shown below are 7 T cell receptor beta chains from a single sample sequenced in a study of blood T cell repertoires in COVID-19. Profiling relied on immunoSEQ multiplex PCR, and the TCRdb table lists in-frame clones only, not all of them. The data show about 240,000 clones, roughly 77% seen once. Sequencing was carried out using peripheral blood. The receptors come from a woman older than 75 with acute or convalescent COVID-19.

This sequence joins TRBV3-1 (or the pseudogene TRBV3-2) and TRBJ1-3, with a possible D match to TRBD1 (5 bases). V shed 0 bases and J shed 4 bases, with 10 bases lying between them. This CDR3 is built from 15 residues. The germline V gene has CDR1 LGHDT and CDR2 YNNKEL (reference sequence). CDR3 loop: CASSQEARAGNTIYF. Here the CDR3 DNA reads TGTGCCAGCAGCCAAGAAGCCAGGGCCGGAAACACCATATATTTT.

V and J are TRBV6-6 and TRBJ2-4; 8 nucleotides match TRBD2. Germline CDR1 MNHNY, CDR2 SVGAGI (reference sequence). The CDR3 runs 14 residues. The ends lost 6 bases at V and 5 bases at J; junction bases unmatched: 6. CDR3 sequence (DNA): TGTGCCAGCAGCAAGCGGGAGTCCCAAAACATTCAGTACTTC. Translated, it gives CASSKRESQNIQYF.

CDR3 DNA sequence: TGTGCCAGCAGCCCAGGGACTAGCGGAACCACCTACAATGAGCAGTTCTTC. Translating gives CASSPGTSGTTYNEQFF. The chain has TRBV5-4 and TRBJ2-1; 11 bases align to TRBD2. V shed 4 bases and J 2 bases; nucleotides not matched to a gene: 8. The CDR3 loop spans 17 amino acids. The V gene's germline CDR1 is SGHNT and CDR2 YYREEE (reference sequence).

The rearrangement uses TRBV2 and TRBJ2-5; TRBD2 matches 8 bases. The CDR3 is made up of 16 amino acids. Germline V lookup: CDR1 SNHLY, CDR2 FYNNEI. V shed 5 bases, J shed 4 bases, and the junction held 12 bases outside the gene matches. CDR3 DNA: TGTGCCAGCAGTCCCTGGACTAGCCTCCCCACAGAGACCCAGTACTTC. This codes for CASSPWTSLPTETQYF.

This chain uses TRBV21-1 with TRBJ1-2. TRBV21-1 has pseudogene status. The CDR3 runs to 17 residues. Written as DNA, the CDR3 is TGTGCCAGCAGCAAAGTGGTTTTGGGTCGCGGGGGTGATGGCTACACCTTC. Translation: CASSKVVLGRGGDGYTF.

The rearrangement uses TRBV7-9 and TRBJ2-1, with TRBD1 as a possible D gene (6 bases). The V gene's germline CDR1 is SEHNR and CDR2 FQNEAQ (reference sequence). Trimming stripped 0 bases from V and 8 bases from J, with 11 bases between. CDR3 size: 14 residues. The DNA for the CDR3 is TGTGCCAGCAGCTTAGCGGCAGGGGAATATGAGCAGTTCTTC. Amino acids: CASSLAAGEYEQFF.

The chain carries TRBV19 and TRBJ2-2; weak D call: TRBD1 (6 bases). The V end was cut by 4 bases, the J end by 0 bases, with 6 bases between. This CDR3 has 14 residues. Germline CDR1 is LNHDA and CDR2 is SQIVND (reference sequence). Here the CDR3 reads CASSKGANTGELFF. The CDR3 bases are TGTGCCAGTAGTAAGGGGGCGAACACCGGGGAGCTGTTTTTT.